This paragraph reports one TCR beta chain. The antigen is not known. The data stem from a study of a mutant IDH1 vaccine in newly diagnosed glioma. At the level of the study: In weeks 1, 3, 5, 7, 11, 15, 19 and 23, patients were immunized, eight times in all. Most had both radiotherapy and temozolomide beforehand; others had only one.

Time point defined: week 11, during vaccination. Doses comprised 300 ug of mutant IDH1 20-mer peptide each, plus topical imiquimod. Diagnosis in the donors showed new WHO grade 3 or 4 astrocytomas that were IDH1-mutant and ATRX-lost. Clones were read by immunoSEQ multiplex PCR, and TCRdb kept only the in-frame ones, dropping some. The sample contains tens of thousands of clones, around 80% of which appear only once. Germline CDR1 reads SGHTA; CDR2 reads FQGNSA. Trimming took off 5 bases at V and 0 bases at J, with 11 bases between the two ends. This CDR3 comprises 15 residues. The TCR originated in a man under 40 with glioma. The chain recombines TRBV7-2 with TRBJ1-3; TRBD1 is a possible D gene (5 bases). The sequenced sample was PBMCs, obtained from a glioma patient whose treatment included an IDH1 peptide vaccine. As DNA, the CDR3 is TGTGCCAGCAGCCCGGGGCTGCGCTCTGGAAACACCATATATTTT. Its protein is CASSPGLRSGNTIYF.